This paragraph reports one T cell receptor beta chain. This clonotype was detected a few times. Its antigen target is currently unknown. No much larger clonotype is one base removed from it; base qualities were not supplied. This sample was taken from a study of T cell repertoires in cytomegalovirus infection (dated by TCRdb to the late 2010s). With respect to the entire study: Donor HLA type was relevant to the analysis, because carriage of CMV infection together with the matching HLA type was indicated by public TCR beta signatures. Study-wide findings and limitations: Carriers of CMV infection plus the relevant HLA type were discriminated by the cumulative frequency of public TCR beta family members in the study cohort and in an independent approximately 400-donor cohort. In the ex vivo response, HLA-C-restricted CMV-specific TCR beta clonotypes were dominant, and in two of eight donors the single most frequent clonotype came from this HLA-C-restricted group.

Sequencer: Illumina HiSeq 1500. TCRdb redid the processing of the public reads, applying fastp at Q25 and MiXCR, and retained in-frame beta chains. Identical CDR3 proteins give one entry, which carries the most common genes and DNA. In this sample the table shows 400,000 to 550,000 distinct CDR3 sequences, over 9% of which occur a single time. The biggest ten clones account for around 9.6% of the sample. V is pruned by 1 base and J by 3 bases, leaving 8 bases of the junction without a gene match. Spanning cysteine to phenylalanine, the CDR3 consists of 16 amino acids. Kept here is only the CDR3 DNA, which spans 48 bases and is read in frame from base 1. The germline V gene supplies CDR1 MDHEN and CDR2 SYDVKM.

The sample was PBMCs. The chain uses TRBV28 and TRBJ2-7, with 8 bases aligning to TRBD2. This clonotype was sampled from a human donor in good health (CMV status not recorded). Some clones in this sample may be carry-over from other donors' samples. Here the CDR3 is given as CASSLFGLAGGYEQYF. The DNA reads TGTGCCAGCAGTTTATTCGGCCTAGCGGGCGGCTACGAGCAGTACTTC.